The rows below give T cell receptor beta chains drawn from one sample of a study of radiation and T cells in renal cell carcinoma. Data came from immunoSEQ multiplex PCR; TCRdb stores just in-frame clones and leaves some out. The sample has 100,000 or so clones; 65% to 90% are singletons. The material was blood, obtained from a patient whose treatment included radiotherapy and nephrectomy. The receptor set was obtained from a man aged 50 to 60 with renal cell carcinoma. CDR3s include the opening cysteine and the closing phenylalanine or tryptophan. A D gene is named only where the DNA matches it firmly. Rows may omit the clone size; those that give it use once, few, many or a size class.

D	size	V	J	CDR3	DNA
.	.	TRBV9	TRBJ2-2	CASSVGNTGELFF	TGTGCCAGCAGCGTAGGGAACACCGGGGAGCTGTTTTTT
.	.	TRBV6-5	TRBJ1-2	CASRPPGAASGYTF	TGTGCCAGCCGCCCCCCGGGGGCGGCAAGTGGCTACACCTTC
.	.	TRBV6-1	TRBJ1-1	CASSGKGGLSEAFF	TGTGCCAGCAGTGGGAAGGGCGGCCTTTCGGAAGCTTTCTTT
.	.	TRBV7-6	TRBJ2-1	CASSLAGATPHEQFF	TGTGCCAGCAGCTTAGCGGGTGCCACTCCGCATGAGCAGTTCTTC
TRBD2	.	TRBV6-5	TRBJ2-3	CASSSITSGSGYTQYF	TGTGCCAGCAGTTCCATAACTAGCGGGAGTGGGTATACGCAGTATTTT
.	many	TRBV19	TRBJ1-2	CASSIMWGNYGYTF	TGTGCCAGTAGTATAATGTGGGGGAACTATGGCTACACCTTC
TRBD1	.	TRBV30	TRBJ2-2	CAWRQTGTGDTGELFF	TGTGCCTGGAGACAAACCGGGACAGGGGACACCGGGGAGCTGTTTTTT
TRBD2	.	TRBV28	TRBJ2-3	CASSFSAGGGTDTQYF	TGTGCCAGCAGTTTTTCGGCGGGAGGGGGCACAGATACGCAGTATTTT
TRBD2	.	TRBV6-5	TRBJ2-7	CASSSQGGPYEQYF	TGTGCCAGCAGTTCTCAGGGAGGGCCCTACGAGCAGTACTTC
.	.	TRBV7-9	TRBJ2-5	CASSRIKLPEETQYF	TGTGCCAGCAGCCGGATCAAGCTTCCGGAGGAGACCCAGTACTTC
.	.	TRBV7-2	TRBJ2-3	CASRRDTQYF	TGTGCTTCCAGGAGAGATACGCAGTATTTT
TRBD1	.	TRBV4-1	TRBJ1-2	CASSQDDQGAYGYTF	TGCGCCAGCAGCCAAGACGACCAGGGGGCCTATGGCTACACCTTC
.	.	TRBV6-5	TRBJ1-3	CASSPPGSGNTIYF	TGTGCCAGCAGCCCCCCAGGCTCTGGAAACACCATATATTTT
.	.	TRBV6-1	TRBJ2-3	CASSDAGPDTQYF	TGTGCCAGCAGTGATGCAGGGCCAGATACGCAGTATTTT
.	.	TRBV19	TRBJ1-1	CASSTSGVRGTEAFF	TGTGCCAGTAGTACCTCAGGGGTTAGGGGCACTGAAGCTTTCTTT
TRBD2	.	TRBV2	TRBJ2-7	CASSEAPSGGRYEQYF	TGTGCCAGCAGTGAAGCCCCTTCGGGGGGGAGGTACGAGCAGTACTTC
.	.	TRBV5-1	TRBJ1-4	CASTRGGTGNEKLFF	TGCGCCAGCACCCGAGGGGGAACAGGGAATGAAAAACTGTTTTTT
TRBD1	.	TRBV29-1	TRBJ2-7	CSVEPTGGAYNEQYF	TGCAGCGTTGAACCCACAGGGGGCGCCTATAACGAGCAGTACTTC
.	.	TRBV29-1	TRBJ2-7	CSVVGGAAYEQYF	TGCAGCGTTGTCGGGGGAGCCGCCTACGAGCAGTACTTC
.	.	TRBV2	TRBJ2-2	CASTSLRAGEAGELFF	TGTGCCAGCACTTCCCTCAGGGCAGGGGAGGCCGGGGAGCTGTTTTTT
TRBD1	.	TRBV5-1	TRBJ2-1	CASSTGTGGPYNEQFF	TGCGCCAGCAGCACGGGGACAGGGGGACCCTACAATGAGCAGTTCTTC
TRBD2	.	TRBV9	TRBJ2-5	CASSVSASGGVQETQYF	TGTGCCAGCAGCGTTTCGGCTAGCGGGGGAGTCCAAGAGACCCAGTACTTC
TRBD1	once	TRBV5-4	TRBJ1-2	CASSPKGQEGPGYTF	TGTGCCAGCAGCCCAAAGGGACAGGAGGGACCTGGCTACACCTTC